The next 23 T cell receptor beta chains were all read from a single sample in a study of OX40 agonist ivuxolimab in advanced cancers. Using immunoSEQ multiplex PCR, the repertoire was profiled, and TCRdb retains in-frame clones only, with some absent. The repertoire includes 80,000 or so clones, approximately 85% of them detected once, and approximately 2.2% sits in the top ten. The sample consisted of CD4+ or CD8+ T cells sorted from blood, taken in a trial of the OX40 agonist ivuxolimab. The receptors stem from an adult with an advanced solid tumor such as melanoma, head and neck, liver or kidney cancer.

This clone came up a few times. The chain carries TRBV6-4 and TRBJ2-3; TRBD1 might be the D (6 bases). The germline V and J ends were trimmed by 5 bases and 8 bases, with 14 bases remaining between them. Germline V lookup: CDR1 MRHNA, CDR2 SNTAGT. This CDR3 has 13 residues. This CDR3 is CASSPTLQGTQYF. The CDR3 DNA is TGTGCCAGCAGTCCTACCTTACAGGGTACGCAGTATTTT.

The chain joins TRBV7-8 to TRBJ1-5; a weak D match, TRBD1 (5 bases). V gave up 4 bases and J gave up 2 bases, with 18 bases separating them. The CDR3 sequence is 17 residues long. CDR1 SGHVS and CDR2 FQNEAQ come from the germline V gene. CDR3 in amino acids: CASSSRDSWGGNQPQHF. CDR3 nucleotide sequence: TGTGCCAGCAGCTCCCGGGACTCATGGGGTGGCAATCAGCCCCAGCATTTT.

This CDR3 reads CASSFASGSDEQFF. CDR3 bases: TGTGCCAGCAGTTTCGCTAGCGGGAGTGATGAGCAGTTCTTC. The chain joins TRBV28 to TRBJ2-1; TRBD2 aligns across 10 bases. This CDR3 has 14 residues. V was pared by 3 bases and J by 8 bases, with 4 bases of the junction left unmatched. Per the germline V gene, CDR1 is MDHEN and CDR2 is SYDVKM.

The V gene is TRBV7-9, the J gene TRBJ1-2; D is unresolved. The CDR3 runs 15 residues. V lost 0 bases to trimming and J lost 3 bases, with 11 bases between them. Germline CDR1 reads SEHNR; CDR2 reads FQNEAQ (reference sequence). CDR3 in DNA: TGTGCCAGCAGCTTAGCGGGGTGGAATTACTATGGCTACACCTTC. Its protein is CASSLAGWNYYGYTF.

The rearrangement links TRBV5-8 to TRBJ2-7, with D perhaps TRBD1 or TRBD2 (5 bases each). This CDR3 contains 14 residues. The germline V and J ends were trimmed by 4 bases and 3 bases, with 14 bases remaining between them. In germline, CDR1 is SGHTS, CDR2 YDEGEE. The CDR3 region is CASSRLGENYEQYF. DNA of the CDR3: TGTGCCAGCAGCCGTCTAGGGGAGAACTACGAGCAGTACTTC.

The chain couples TRBV27 to TRBJ1-2, with a tentative D call TRBD1 (5 bases). CDR3 length equals 16 residues. Germline loops: CDR1 MNHEY, CDR2 SMNVEV (reference sequence). V lost 3 bases, J lost 3 bases, and 17 bases lay in between. CDR3 nucleotide sequence: TGTGCCAGCAGTTTGTCCGGGACTCCTAATTACTATGGCTACACCTTC. Protein: CASSLSGTPNYYGYTF.

The V call is TRBV28, the J call TRBJ1-5; 7 positions match TRBD1. The V gene end was trimmed by 3 bases and the J gene end by 3 bases; junction bases not matched to a gene: 5. Looked up from germline, CDR1 is MDHEN and CDR2 is SYDVKM. The CDR3 has 15 residues. This CDR3 reads CASSFPGQSNQPQHF. DNA for the CDR3: TGTGCCAGCAGTTTCCCGGGACAGTCCAATCAGCCCCAGCATTTT.

A single count supports this clone. This chain links TRBV5-1 with TRBJ2-7, with 11 bases identical to TRBD2. This CDR3 is 15 amino acids long. Germline CDR1 SGHRS, CDR2 YFSETQ. Trimming cost V 0 bases and J 4 bases; bases outside gene matches: 3. The CDR3 DNA follows: TGCGCCAGCAGCTTGGTTACTAGCGGGAGTTACGAGCAGTACTTC. Its protein is CASSLVTSGSYEQYF. Variable domain in full (rest from reference TRBV5-1 and TRBJ2-7): KAGVTQTPRYLIKTRGQQVTLSCSPISGHRSVSWYQQTPGQGLQFLFEYFSETQRNKGNFPGRFSGRQFSNSRSEMNVSTLELGDSALYLCASSLVTSGSYEQYFGPGTRLTVT.

This chain links TRBV28 with TRBJ2-5, with D unclear. CDR1 and CDR2 from the germline V gene are MDHEN and SYDVKM. The CDR3 is 14 residues long. The germline V and J ends were trimmed by 1 base and 2 bases, with 8 bases remaining between them. Here the CDR3 DNA reads TGTGCCAGCAGTTTATCGGCAGTACAAGAGACCCAGTACTTC. It encodes CASSLSAVQETQYF.

The chain couples TRBV6-6 to TRBJ1-5; 8 bases are a match to TRBD1. Germline V gene lookup returns CDR1 MNHNY and CDR2 SVGAGI (reference sequence). V trimming: 5 bases; J trimming: 7 bases; junction bases outside the gene matches: 7. The CDR3 runs 14 residues. The CDR3 is CASSPGQGRQPQHF. As DNA, the CDR3 is TGTGCCAGCAGTCCTGGACAGGGAAGACAGCCCCAGCATTTT.

This chain joins TRBV28 and TRBJ2-7; D is perhaps TRBD1 (6 bases). CDR1 MDHEN and CDR2 SYDVKM come from the germline V gene. Trimming left V 7 bases short and J 0 bases short, with 19 bases between. The CDR3 has 16 residues. CDR3 region: CASTPPGARGSYEQYF. For the CDR3, the DNA is TGTGCCAGCACTCCCCCCGGGGCCAGGGGCTCCTACGAGCAGTACTTC.

This rearrangement joins TRBV6-5 to TRBJ1-2; D remains ambiguous. The germline V gene encodes CDR1 MNHEY and CDR2 SVGAGI. V lost 0 bases and J lost 4, with 12 bases in between. The CDR3 totals 15 residues. This chain's CDR3 is CASSYSIAVAYGYTF. For the CDR3, the DNA is TGTGCCAGCAGTTACTCTATCGCCGTGGCCTATGGCTACACCTTC.

This clone showed up just a few times. The V gene is TRBV19, the J gene TRBJ1-2; D is possibly TRBD1 (5 bases). The CDR3 covers 14 residues. In germline, CDR1 is LNHDA, CDR2 SQIVND (reference sequence). Trimming took 2 bases from V and 4 from J, leaving 11 bases between them. CDR3 in DNA: TGTGCCAGTAGTATAAGCAGGGATGTCTATGGCTACACCTTC. It translates to CASSISRDVYGYTF.

The gene calls are TRBV7-8 and TRBJ2-1, with D tentatively TRBD2 (6 bases). V was pared by 5 bases and J by 5 bases, with 19 bases between. CDR1 is SGHVS and CDR2 is FQNEAQ in the germline V gene. The CDR3 spans 16 residues. This chain's CDR3 is CASSPLSSGFDNEQFF. CDR3 sequence (DNA): TGTGCCAGCAGCCCCCTTTCGAGCGGGTTTGACAATGAGCAGTTCTTC. Variable domain in full (rest from reference TRBV7-8 and TRBJ2-1): GAGVSQSPRYKVAKRGQDVALRCDPISGHVSLFWYQQALGQGPEFLTYFQNEAQLDKSGLPSDRFFAERPEGSVSTLKIQRTQQEDSAVYLCASSPLSSGFDNEQFFGPGTRLTVL.

This chain joins TRBV28 and TRBJ2-1; D is unresolved. CDR1 MDHEN and CDR2 SYDVKM come from the germline V gene. V was pared by 3 bases and J by 7 bases, with 7 bases between. CDR3 size: 12 residues. The CDR3 coding sequence is TGTGCCAGCAGTTTGTCCCGGAATGAGCAGTTCTTC. As protein: CASSLSRNEQFF.

CDR3 DNA: TGTGCCAGCAGCTCTCAGGGGAATAGCAATCAGCCCCAGCATTTT. Protein product: CASSSQGNSNQPQHF. The chain couples TRBV7-2 to TRBJ1-5, with a possible D match to TRBD1 (6 bases). CDR1 and CDR2 from the germline V gene are SGHTA and FQGNSA. The ends were cut back, 4 bases at V and 0 bases at J, with 10 bases in the middle. The CDR3 totals 15 residues.

The chain links TRBV25-1 to TRBJ2-7; no clear D. Germline CDR1 reads MGHDK; CDR2 reads SYGVNS. The CDR3 is 11 amino acids. The ends were cut back, 2 bases at V and 4 bases at J, with 3 bases in the middle. CDR3 loop: CASSENYEQYF. For the CDR3, the DNA is TGTGCCAGCAGTGAAAATTACGAGCAGTACTTC.

The chain uses TRBV28 and TRBJ1-4; 9 bases are a match to TRBD1. The V segment lost 5 bases and the J segment 8 bases; nucleotides outside the gene matches: 9. Germline assignment: CDR1 MDHEN and CDR2 SYDVKM. This CDR3 has 15 residues. The CDR3 sequence is CASSLPGQGGEKLFF. The CDR3 nucleotides are TGTGCCAGCAGTCTCCCGGGACAGGGAGGGGAAAAACTGTTTTTT.

This chain uses TRBV7-2 with TRBJ2-5; tentative D call: TRBD2 (5 bases). The CDR3 has 14 residues. The V end lost 1 base, the J end lost 6 bases, and 12 bases lay between the germline ends. The V gene's germline CDR1 is SGHTA and CDR2 FQGNSA. This chain's CDR3 is CASSLGTTGKTQYF. The CDR3, as DNA: TGTGCCAGCAGCTTAGGGACCACGGGAAAGACCCAGTACTTC.

The V and J genes are TRBV10-3 and TRBJ2-7, with 12 bases aligning to TRBD2. CDR3 length equals 14 residues. The V segment lost 7 bases and the J segment 2 bases; nucleotides outside the gene matches: 3. Germline-derived CDR1 and CDR2 are ENHRY and SYGVKD. CDR3 loop: CAIKTSGSAYEQYF. Written as DNA, the CDR3 is TGTGCCATCAAGACTAGCGGGAGTGCCTACGAGCAGTACTTC.

A few counts support this clone. The CDR3 region has the DNA TGCGCCAGCAGCTTGGTGGGGGACTCCCGCTACGAGCAGTACTTC. The encoded protein is CASSLVGDSRYEQYF. The J gene is TRBJ2-7, the V gene TRBV5-1; tentative D call: TRBD2 (6 bases). Per the germline V gene, CDR1 is SGHRS and CDR2 is YFSETQ. V gave up 0 bases and J gave up 3 bases, with 13 bases separating them. CDR3 length: 15 amino acids.

This chain links TRBV11-1 with TRBJ2-1; a weak D match, TRBD1 (6 bases). The V end lost 5 bases, the J end lost 0 bases, and 11 bases lay between the germline ends. Germline loops: CDR1 SGHAT, CDR2 FQDESV (reference sequence). This CDR3 region has 15 residues. The CDR3, as DNA: TGTGCCAGCAGCCCCCCCAGGGGCTCCTACAATGAGCAGTTCTTC. It yields the protein CASSPPRGSYNEQFF.

CDR3: CAWSVHGSQYF. DNA of the CDR3: TGTGCCTGGAGTGTACACGGGTCGCAGTATTTT. The chain has TRBV30 and TRBJ2-3; D is unresolved. This CDR3 is built from 11 residues. CDR1 GTSNPN and CDR2 SVGIG come from the germline V gene (reference sequence). Trimming took 0 bases from V and 10 from J, leaving 8 bases between them.